One and the same sample provided the 20 T cell receptor beta chains below, sequenced in a study of blood T cells in healthy people across ages (dated by TCRdb to about 2015). To prepare the library, 5' RACE was applied. The reads were generated on an Illumina HiSeq 2500. A second PCR of about 6 to 11 cycles was performed with a sample-barcoded 5' primer and a J-beta primer mix. TCRdb trimmed public reads at Q25 via fastp, called clones via MiXCR and kept in-frame beta chains. Records with the same CDR3 protein are collapsed into one entry carrying the most frequent genes and DNA. This sample lists approximately 360,000 distinct CDR3 sequences; 52% were detected once. The ten largest clones add up to approximately 51% of the sample. Sequencing used blood. The source is a man between 60 and 75 years old in good health.

The chain carries TRBV25-1 and TRBJ1-4, with no clear D. Trimming removed 4 bases at V and 6 bases at J, with 15 bases between. Germline assignment: CDR1 MGHDK and CDR2 SYGVNS. The CDR3 has 15 residues. Written as DNA, the CDR3 is TGTGCCAGCAGTGGGACCGGGCCGGGCCATGAAAAACTGTTTTTT. Translation gives CASSGTGPGHEKLFF.

This clonotype was picked up a small number of times. A much larger clone lies one base from this, so it may be a read error. The chain carries TRBV7-2 and TRBJ2-5, with TRBD1 identical over 7 bases. The last part of the DNA fits TRBJ2-7 better; the J call may be wrong. The CDR3 totals 14 residues. Germline lookup yields CDR1 SGHTA and CDR2 FQGNSA. The CDR3 here is CASSVEAGGYEQYF. The CDR3 DNA sequence: TGTGCCAGCAGCGTAGAGGCAGGGGGCTACGAGCAGTACTTC.

The chain joins TRBV13 to TRBJ2-1; D is unclear. This CDR3 contains 16 residues. Germline-derived CDR1 and CDR2 are PRHDT and FYEKMQ (reference sequence). Trimming stripped 2 bases from V and 7 bases from J, with 18 bases between. In nucleotides, the CDR3 is TGTGCCAGCAGCTTAAAGTGGCGAGAAGATTTTAATGAGCAGTTCTTC. It encodes CASSLKWREDFNEQFF.

The genes are TRBV20-1 and TRBJ2-1; D unclear. This CDR3 region has 13 residues. From germline, CDR1 is DFQATT and CDR2 SNEGSKA (reference sequence). V lost 3 bases and J 6 bases, leaving 12 bases between the germline ends. This CDR3 reads CSASGLGPNEQFF. CDR3 DNA: TGCAGTGCTAGCGGGCTAGGTCCCAATGAGCAGTTCTTC.

The chain uses TRBV7-2 and TRBJ2-4; 14 bases map to TRBD2. J was trimmed by 0 bases and V by 5 bases; bases with no gene match: 6. The CDR3 runs 18 residues. CDR1 SGHTA and CDR2 FQGNSA come from the germline V gene. The CDR3 here is CASSPRLAGGTAKNIQYF. DNA of the CDR3: TGTGCCAGCAGCCCCAGACTAGCGGGGGGGACAGCCAAAAACATTCAGTACTTC.

Remarks on this clonotype: A single base separates this from a much larger clone, so it may be a read error. The CDR3 nucleotides read TGTGCCAGCAACTTACTGGTCTACCGCCCTAGCACAGATACGCAGTATTTT. This gives the protein CASNLLVYRPSTDTQYF. The chain links TRBV7-8 to TRBJ2-3; D unresolved. CDR3 length: 17 residues. Germline lookup yields CDR1 SGHVS and CDR2 FQNEAQ.

Concerning this clonotype itself: A much larger clone sits a single nucleotide away, making a read error possible. The chain joins TRBV4-2 to TRBJ1-2; D might be TRBD1 (6 bases). The length of the CDR3 is 16 residues. CDR1 and CDR2 from the germline V gene are LGHNA and YNFKEQ. The V and J ends lost 0 bases and 3 bases respectively, with 14 bases between them. DNA for the CDR3: TGTGCCAGCAGCCAAGATCTCGGGGGCTTCGACTATGGCTACACCTTC. Amino acid sequence: CASSQDLGGFDYGYTF.

On this clonotype: At one of its ends the junction is not consistent with the germline gene, which may arise from a read error. V and J are TRBV12-3 or TRBV12-4 and TRBJ2-3, with D possibly matching TRBD2 (6 bases). The CDR3 has 13 residues. This CDR3 reads CASSRAGTDAQYF. CDR3 bases: TGTGCCAGCAGCAGAGCGGGCACAGATGCGCAGTATTTT.

This clonotype was found a few times. The chain links TRBV21-1 to TRBJ2-6. TRBV21-1 is recorded as a pseudogene. The CDR3 totals 18 residues. CDR3: CASTRTVGRYSGANVLTF. The CDR3 DNA is TGTGCCAGCACCCGAACGGTCGGTCGGTACTCTGGGGCCAACGTCCTGACTTTC.

The chain carries TRBV5-6 and TRBJ2-7; D is possibly TRBD1 (6 bases). With 1 base removed from V and 1 base from J, the gap between germline ends came to 15 bases. The CDR3 is made up of 16 amino acids. Looked up from germline, CDR1 is SGHDT and CDR2 is YYEEEE. The CDR3 DNA reads as TGTGCCAGCAGCTTGTTAGGGGGTACACCATCCTACGAGCAGTACTTC. It specifies CASSLLGGTPSYEQYF.

V and J are TRBV21-1 and TRBJ2-1; the D segment call TRBD1 is taken from the table without a DNA check. TRBV21-1 is annotated as a pseudogene. The CDR3 is made up of 19 amino acids. CDR3 DNA: TGTGCCAGCAGCAAAATAGGAAGGGACAGGGGTAGCGGGTACAATGAGCAGTTCTTC. It specifies CASSKIGRDRGSGYNEQFF.

The table lists this clonotype with a count of one. The CDR3 DNA reads as TGTGCCAGCAGCCACCGACCGGGGGACGGGCAGTACTTC. Its protein product is CASSHRPGDGQYF. The rearrangement links TRBV7-2 to TRBJ2-1; a possible D gene is TRBD2 (6 bases). The closer fit of TRBJ2-7 to the DNA end suggests the J call may be wrong. This CDR3 region has 13 residues. Per germline, CDR1 SGHTA and CDR2 FQGNSA.

The rearrangement joins TRBV20-1 to TRBJ2-1; maybe TRBD2 (6 bases). Germline lookup yields CDR1 DFQATT and CDR2 SNEGSKA (reference sequence). V was clipped by 3 bases and J by 2 bases, with 8 bases between them. The CDR3 has 13 amino acids. The chain's CDR3 is CSASGSAYNEQFF. CDR3 in DNA: TGCAGTGCTAGCGGGAGCGCCTACAATGAGCAGTTCTTC.

A word on this clonotype: The junction does not match germline at one end; this may be a read error. This chain links TRBV27 with TRBJ2-3, with 8 nucleotides matching TRBD2. The CDR3 loop spans 15 amino acids. Germline assignment: CDR1 MNHEY and CDR2 SMNVEV (reference sequence). In DNA form, the CDR3 reads TGTGCCACCAGTCGTCGGGAGGGACTCACAGATACGCAGTATTTT. This gives the protein CATSRREGLTDTQYF.

The J gene is TRBJ1-2, the V gene TRBV7-2; D is possibly TRBD1 (6 bases). Germline assignment: CDR1 SGHTA and CDR2 FQGNSA. The V gene lost 5 bases and the J gene lost 7 bases, with 14 bases spanning the gap. The CDR3 contains 13 residues. CDR3 bases: TGTGCCAGCAGCAGGGCCCCACAGGGTGGCTACACCTTC. Protein: CASSRAPQGGYTF.

The rearrangement joins TRBV29-1 to TRBJ2-3; D might be TRBD1 (6 bases). Deletions cut 7 bases from V and 0 bases from J, with 17 bases between. CDR1 SQVTM and CDR2 ANQGSEA come from the germline V gene. The CDR3 contains 15 residues. This chain's CDR3 is CSASVEGTSTDTQYF. CDR3 DNA: TGCAGCGCGTCGGTCGAGGGGACAAGCACAGATACGCAGTATTTT.

The chain recombines TRBV12-3 or TRBV12-4 with TRBJ2-3; D is unresolved. Trimming removed 6 bases at V and 6 bases at J, with 16 bases between. The CDR3 has 14 amino acids. The chain's CDR3 is CASSLGQSLDTQYF. As DNA, the CDR3 is TGTGCCAGCAGCCTAGGGCAGTCGTTGGATACGCAGTATTTT.

As for this clonotype: It may be a read error: a sequence one base away is much more abundant. This chain joins TRBV12-3 or TRBV12-4 and TRBJ1-1; D not certain. The CDR3 consists of 11 residues. V lost 6 bases, J lost 7 bases, and 9 bases lay in between. The CDR3 DNA sequence: TGTGCCAGCAGCCCCGCAGGTGAAGCTTTCTTT. Its translation: CASSPAGEAFF.

The J gene is TRBJ2-1, the V gene TRBV9; 13 bases align to TRBD2. After removal of 3 bases from V and 10 bases from J, the junction contained 10 bases not matched to a gene. This CDR3 is 16 amino acids long. Germline values: CDR1 SGDLS, CDR2 YYNGEE. The DNA of the CDR3 is TGTGCCAGCAGCGCAGCCGGGACTAGCGGGAACTGGGAGCAGTTCTTC. Its translation: CASSAAGTSGNWEQFF. Full variable domain (rest looked up from reference TRBV9 and TRBJ2-1): DSGVTQTPKHLITATGQRVTLRCSPRSGDLSVYWYQQSLDQGLQFLIQYYNGEERAKGNILERFSAQQFPDLHSELNLSSLELGDSALYFCASSAAGTSGNWEQFFGPGTRLTVL.

The CDR3 DNA reads TGTGCCAGCAGTTGGACAGGGGGCGGTGGCAAAAACATTCAGTACTTC. As protein: CASSWTGGGGKNIQYF. V usage is TRBV12-3 or TRBV12-4 and J usage is TRBJ2-4, with TRBD1 matching 11 bases. The CDR3 runs to 16 residues. Losses at the gene ends were 4 bases for V and 3 bases for J; bases not matched to a gene: 5.